The clone carrying this T cell receptor (beta chain) was observed once. The antigen remains undetermined. Resections removed during corrective heart surgery provided the thymus tissue used. Generated by immunoSEQ multiplex PCR, the TCRdb table keeps only in-frame clones and is missing some. In the table there are tens of thousands of clones, 95% of which are singletons. The sample comes from a study of human thymus T cells. Germline CDR1 is MNHEY and CDR2 is SMNVEV (reference sequence). The CDR3 sequence is 13 residues long. Trimming took off 3 bases at V and 9 bases at J, with 12 bases between the two ends. General study results and limits: Related studies found that unrelated individuals share highly overlapping thymic repertoires.

The receptor comes from a girl in the first two years of life with a congenital heart defect but otherwise immunologically healthy. The chain has TRBV27 and TRBJ2-1; no definite D call. Material: thymus tissue. CDR3 bases: TGTGCCAGCAGTTTCCTAGTGACGGGTGAGCAGTTCTTC. Translation gives CASSFLVTGEQFF.